This T cell receptor (beta chain) comes out of a study of PD-1 blockade in classical Hodgkin lymphoma. Measured with immunoSEQ multiplex PCR; TCRdb has only the in-frame clones, and not every one. This table has approximately 110,000 clones, approximately 89% appearing once. As to time point: cycle 4 day 1 (C4D1), after less than 7 weeks of nivolumab. Brentuximab vedotin exposure varied among the patients, all of whom had relapsed after autologous stem cell transplantation. V dropped 0 bases and J dropped 0 bases, with 18 bases sitting between them. This CDR3 is built from 20 residues. The germline gives CDR1 MGHRA, CDR2 YSYEKL.

The chain links TRBV4-1 to TRBJ2-6; D ambiguous. The sample consisted of peripheral blood mononuclear cells (PBMCs), taken before the fourth cycle of nivolumab. The clonotype was recovered from a human donor with classical Hodgkin lymphoma. The CDR3 sequence: CASSQDPRSTLNSGANVLTF. In nucleotides, the CDR3 is TGCGCCAGCAGCCAAGACCCCCGTTCGACACTTAACTCTGGGGCCAACGTCCTGACTTTC.